Below, one TCR beta chain is given with its context. Authors' data handling: Estimation of nucleated cell counts relied on the amplification of reference gene primers. Clones were sequenced by immunoSEQ multiplex PCR, and TCRdb holds only the in-frame ones, with some missing. That table supplies the V and J calls and clone size; D and trimming were determined from the DNA. The sample gives roughly 100,000 clones, approximately 80% of which show up once; approximately 12% is in the top ten. The CDR3 has 14 residues. Germline CDR1 and CDR2: SGHNT and YENEEA. Trimming left V 5 bases short and J 1 base short, with 11 bases between. The data are from a study of blood T cell repertoires in COVID-19. Background on the study: Acute and convalescent COVID-19 specimens originated in the United States, Italy and Spain. From T cells, B-cell-depleted T cells, or PBMCs came the material, which was cDNA or gDNA.

This receptor was taken from a human donor in a cohort sampled during active COVID-19. The chain is built from TRBV11-3 and TRBJ2-5; no reliable D call. The sequenced sample was peripheral blood. CDR3 DNA sequence: TGTGCCAGCAGCCCTAGAAGAAGCCAAGAGACCCAGTACTTC. Translating gives CASSPRRSQETQYF.